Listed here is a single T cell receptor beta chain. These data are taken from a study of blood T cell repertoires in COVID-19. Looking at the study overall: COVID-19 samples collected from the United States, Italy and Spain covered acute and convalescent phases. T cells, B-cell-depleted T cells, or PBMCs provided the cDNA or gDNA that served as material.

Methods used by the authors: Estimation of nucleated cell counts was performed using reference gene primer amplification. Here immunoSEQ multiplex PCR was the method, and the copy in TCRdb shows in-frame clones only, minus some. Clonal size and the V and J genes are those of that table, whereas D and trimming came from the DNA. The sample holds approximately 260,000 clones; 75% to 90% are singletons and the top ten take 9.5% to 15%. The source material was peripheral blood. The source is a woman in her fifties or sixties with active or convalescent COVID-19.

CDR3 sequence reads: CASSFRTGATNEKLFF. The DNA for the CDR3 is TGTGCCAGCAGCTTCCGGACAGGGGCGACTAATGAAAAACTGTTTTTT. The chain employs TRBV5-6 and TRBJ1-4, with TRBD1 matching over 9 bases. V lost 2 bases, J lost 2 bases, and 4 bases stayed unmatched. There are 16 residues in the CDR3. CDR1 is SGHDT and CDR2 is YYEEEE in the germline V gene.